This TCR beta chain was sequenced in a study of blood T cell repertoires in COVID-19. Overall study: Both acute and convalescent COVID-19 samples were obtained from the United States, Italy and Spain.

Assay used: immunoSEQ multiplex PCR; TCRdb lists only in-frame clones, some missing. The sample holds about 230,000 clones, about 79% seen once. Germline V CDR1 and CDR2: KGHDR, SFDVKD. CDR3 length: 13 amino acids. V was pared by 9 bases and J by 0 bases, with 8 bases between. The receptor was isolated from a middle-aged woman who had recovered from COVID-19. The chain links TRBV24-1 to TRBJ1-3; weak D call: TRBD1 (6 bases). Sequencing used peripheral blood. CDR3 amino acids: CATQGGSGNTIYF. Here the CDR3 DNA reads TGTGCCACCCAAGGGGGCTCTGGAAACACCATATATTTT.